The 23 T cell receptor beta chains given below trace back to one sample, sequenced in a study of cytotoxic CD8 clonotypes in ibrutinib-treated CLL. Using immunoSEQ multiplex PCR, the repertoire was profiled, and TCRdb retains in-frame clones only, with some absent. The sample records approximately 330,000 clones, almost 80% being singletons. The sequencing used PBMCs, collected before ibrutinib treatment. These receptors were obtained from a human donor with chronic lymphocytic leukemia.

The chain uses TRBV29-1 and TRBJ2-7, with 10 bases fitting TRBD2. The CDR3 contains 15 residues. Trimming at V came to 7 bases and at J to 1 base, leaving 10 bases not matched to a gene. CDR1 is SQVTM and CDR2 is ANQGSEA in the germline V gene. CDR3 nucleotides: TGCAGCGCCGTACCCCAACTAGCGGGATCCTACGAGCAGTACTTC. The encoded protein is CSAVPQLAGSYEQYF.

CDR3 amino acids: CASSLSKVGRNQETQYF. In DNA, the CDR3 is TGTGCCAGCAGTTTATCGAAGGTGGGGAGAAACCAAGAGACCCAGTACTTC. This chain connects TRBV27 to TRBJ2-5; D perhaps matches TRBD2 (5 bases). CDR1 and CDR2 from the germline V gene are MNHEY and SMNVEV (reference sequence). Between the trimmed V and J ends, which lost 0 bases and 0 bases, there was a span of 14 bases. The CDR3 spans 17 residues.

The rearrangement joins TRBV15 to TRBJ1-5, with D uncertain. The CDR3 is 16 residues long. V dropped 0 bases and J dropped 3 bases, with 12 bases sitting between them. Per the germline V gene, CDR1 is LNHNV and CDR2 is YYDKDF (reference sequence). The CDR3 region is CATSRDWKGHNQPQHF. In DNA form, the CDR3 reads TGTGCCACCAGCAGAGATTGGAAGGGCCACAATCAGCCCCAGCATTTT. The full variable domain, its missing parts supplied by reference TRBV15 and TRBJ1-5, is DAMVIQNPRYQVTQFGKPVTLSCSQTLNHNVMYWYQQKSSQAPKLLFHYYDKDFNNEADTPDNFQSRRPNTSFCFLDIRSPGLGDTAMYLCATSRDWKGHNQPQHFGDGTRLSIL.

V is TRBV13 and J is TRBJ2-2; D is unresolved. The CDR3 runs to 15 residues. V was clipped by 1 base and J by 6 bases, with 12 bases between them. Per the germline V gene, CDR1 is PRHDT and CDR2 is FYEKMQ (reference sequence). The CDR3 is CASSLEGNQAGELFF. The CDR3 region has the DNA TGTGCCAGCAGCTTAGAAGGGAATCAAGCCGGGGAGCTGTTTTTT.

The V gene is TRBV7-9, the J gene TRBJ2-1; 7 positions agree with TRBD2. The CDR3 is made up of 15 amino acids. Germline V lookup: CDR1 SEHNR, CDR2 FQNEAQ (reference sequence). J lost 5 bases, V lost 1 base, and 5 bases had no gene match. CDR3 in amino acids: CASSLGGLVDNEQFF. CDR3 nucleotides: TGTGCCAGCAGCTTAGGAGGACTAGTGGACAATGAGCAGTTCTTC.

This rearrangement joins TRBV19 to TRBJ2-3; D is uncertain. This CDR3 has 14 amino acids. The germline V gene encodes CDR1 LNHDA and CDR2 SQIVND (reference sequence). V was cut by 7 bases and J by 0 bases, with 11 bases left in between. Here the CDR3 DNA reads TGTGCCAGTACCCCAGCGCTCAGCACAGATACGCAGTATTTT. Translating it yields CASTPALSTDTQYF. Filled out from reference TRBV19 and TRBJ2-3, the complete variable domain reads DGGITQSPKYLFRKEGQNVTLSCEQNLNHDAMYWYRQDPGQGLRLIYYSQIVNDFQKGDIAEGYSVSREKKESFPLTVTSAQKNPTAFYLCASTPALSTDTQYFGPGTRLTVL.

This chain links TRBV15 with TRBJ2-1; 8 bases are a match to TRBD2. The CDR3 consists of 16 residues. With 5 bases clipped from V and 7 bases from J, the junction kept 13 bases outside the gene matches. Germline V gives CDR1 LNHNV, CDR2 YYDKDF (reference sequence). The CDR3 loop is CATSSQRAGAGNEQFF. DNA of the CDR3: TGTGCCACCAGCTCCCAGCGAGCGGGAGCGGGGAATGAGCAGTTCTTC.

This rearrangement joins TRBV6-1 to TRBJ1-1; D gene ambiguous. In germline, CDR1 is MNHNS, CDR2 SASEGT. This CDR3 is built from 15 residues. V dropped 4 bases and J dropped 0 bases, with 12 bases sitting between them. The CDR3 region has the DNA TGTGCCAGCAGTGCCGACGGAAGGATGAACACTGAAGCTTTCTTT. Its translation is CASSADGRMNTEAFF.

The chain recombines TRBV10-3 with TRBJ1-3; weak D call: TRBD1 (5 bases). In germline, CDR1 is ENHRY, CDR2 SYGVKD. Trimming left V 0 bases short and J 4 bases short, with 10 bases between. The CDR3 consists of 15 residues. The CDR3: CAISESYRGGNTIYF. CDR3 nucleotide sequence: TGTGCCATCAGTGAGTCGTATAGGGGAGGAAACACCATATATTTT.

This clone was recorded once. The genes are TRBV5-4 and TRBJ2-5; D gene ambiguous. Germline CDR1 is SGHNT and CDR2 is YYREEE (reference sequence). The CDR3 sequence is 13 residues long. Trimming removed 0 bases from V and 5 bases from J, with 8 bases in between. The CDR3 nucleotides read TGTGCCAGCAGCTTGGTTGGGTTGGAGACCCAGTACTTC. It encodes CASSLVGLETQYF.

The CDR3 is CSVTGTGIGQPQHF. DNA for the CDR3: TGCAGCGTGACCGGGACAGGGATTGGCCAGCCCCAGCATTTT. The chain couples TRBV29-1 to TRBJ1-5, with 9 bases identical to TRBD1. CDR3 length: 14 amino acids. Germline trimming cut 6 bases from V and 7 bases from J; bases unmatched to any gene: 10. Germline V gives CDR1 SQVTM, CDR2 ANQGSEA.

The chain couples TRBV27 to TRBJ2-3; possibly TRBD1 or TRBD2 for D (5 bases each). The V gene lost 3 bases and the J gene lost 1 base, with 11 bases spanning the gap. The CDR3 spans 15 residues. Germline V gene lookup returns CDR1 MNHEY and CDR2 SMNVEV (reference sequence). The CDR3 bases are TGTGCCAGCAGTTTGGGACGGGTGGGCACAGATACGCAGTATTTT. Amino acids: CASSLGRVGTDTQYF.

The genes are TRBV28 and TRBJ1-1; D is unresolved. V lost 5 bases and J 2 bases, leaving 12 bases between the germline ends. In germline, CDR1 is MDHEN, CDR2 SYDVKM. The CDR3 loop spans 14 amino acids. CDR3 DNA: TGTGCCAGCAGTCTGTCGACATATAACACTGAAGCTTTCTTT. The encoded protein is CASSLSTYNTEAFF.

This clone has just a few counts. The gene calls are TRBV14 and TRBJ1-3; D gene ambiguous. Deletions cut 3 bases from V and 0 bases from J, with 9 bases between. Germline V gene sequence: CDR1 SGHDN, CDR2 FVKESK. The CDR3 extends over 15 amino acids. The CDR3 loop is CASSQSRYSGNTIYF. As DNA, the CDR3 is TGTGCCAGCAGCCAGTCTCGTTACTCTGGAAACACCATATATTTT.

On this clone itself: This sample includes further DNA sequences coding for the same CDR3. J is TRBJ1-5 and V is TRBV6-6; no clear D gene. The V gene lost 3 bases and the J gene lost 0 bases, with 6 bases spanning the gap. This CDR3 has 14 amino acids. Germline CDR1 and CDR2: MNHNY and SVGAGI (reference sequence). Here the CDR3 reads CASSYDHSNQPQHF. The CDR3 region has the DNA TGTGCCAGCAGTTATGACCATAGCAATCAGCCCCAGCATTTT.

The chain couples TRBV5-4 to TRBJ2-5; no clear D. CDR1 SGHNT and CDR2 YYREEE come from the germline V gene (reference sequence). Trimming left V 1 base short and J 5 bases short, with 9 bases between. The CDR3 runs 13 residues. CDR3 coding DNA: TGTGCCAGCAGCTTGAAAGCGAGGGAGACCCAGTACTTC. It translates to CASSLKARETQYF.

The chain is built from TRBV19 and TRBJ2-3, with D unresolved. This CDR3 contains 13 residues. The V gene's germline CDR1 is LNHDA and CDR2 SQIVND (reference sequence). V lost 1 base to trimming and J lost 5 bases, with 7 bases between them. For the CDR3, the DNA is TGTGCCAGTAGTATAGGAAAGAGAGATACGCAGTATTTT. Translating gives CASSIGKRDTQYF.

The chain combines TRBV29-1 with TRBJ2-5, with D tentatively TRBD2 (5 bases). The CDR3 is made up of 13 amino acids. Germline V gene lookup returns CDR1 SQVTM and CDR2 ANQGSEA. V lost 4 bases and J lost 1, with 10 bases in between. The CDR3 sequence: CSVVPGLQETQYF. CDR3 bases: TGCAGCGTTGTTCCCGGACTCCAAGAGACCCAGTACTTC. Using reference TRBV29-1 and TRBJ2-5 for the parts outside the CDR3, the full variable domain is SAVISQKPSRDICQRGTSLTIQCQVDSQVTMMFWYRQQPGQSLTLIATANQGSEATYESGFVIDKFPISRPNLTFSTLTVSNMSPEDSSIYLCSVVPGLQETQYFGPGTRLLVL.

The rearrangement uses TRBV11-3 and TRBJ2-2; D unresolved. The CDR3 length is 12 residues. V shed 5 bases and J shed 5 bases, with 6 bases lying between them. Germline V gene lookup returns CDR1 SGHNT and CDR2 YENEEA. The CDR3 protein is CASSTGTGELFF. In DNA, the CDR3 is TGTGCCAGCAGCACGGGTACCGGGGAGCTGTTTTTT.

This sequence joins TRBV7-2 and TRBJ2-7; the match to TRBD2 covers 11 bases. The CDR3 is 15 residues long. With 4 bases clipped from V and 2 bases from J, the junction kept 4 bases outside the gene matches. Germline CDR1 is SGHTA and CDR2 is FQGNSA. The CDR3 loop reads CASSSRTSGPYEQYF. CDR3 nucleotides: TGTGCCAGCAGCTCTCGGACTAGCGGGCCCTACGAGCAGTACTTC.

The V call is TRBV9, the J call TRBJ2-3; 9 bases match TRBD2. This CDR3 is built from 17 residues. Trimming at V came to 1 base and at J to 1 base, leaving 7 bases not matched to a gene. The germline gives CDR1 SGDLS, CDR2 YYNGEE. Here the CDR3 reads CASSVRSGRSGTDTQYF. The CDR3 DNA sequence: TGTGCCAGCAGCGTAAGAAGCGGGAGGAGCGGCACAGATACGCAGTATTTT.

This clone has a handful of counts. The chain joins TRBV18 to TRBJ2-7; D is undetermined. Per germline, CDR1 KGHSH and CDR2 LQKENI. V was pared by 6 bases and J by 3 bases, with 12 bases between. This CDR3 spans 13 amino acids. The CDR3 sequence is CASSGPDNYEQYF. CDR3 nucleotides: TGTGCCAGCTCCGGACCCGATAACTACGAGCAGTACTTC.

The rearrangement joins TRBV7-3 to TRBJ2-3; 8 nucleotides match TRBD2. Trimming took 5 bases from V and 3 from J; bases not matched to a gene: 4. CDR1 SGHTA and CDR2 FQGTGA come from the germline V gene. The CDR3 length is 14 residues. The CDR3 spells CASSLAGSTDTQYF. In DNA form, the CDR3 reads TGTGCCAGCAGCCTAGCGGGTTCTACAGATACGCAGTATTTT. The full variable domain, with the rest looked up from reference TRBV7-3 and TRBJ2-3, is GAGVSQTPSNKVTEKGKYVELRCDPISGHTALYWYRQSLGQGPEFLIYFQGTGAADDSGLPNDRFFAVRPEGSVSTLKIQRTERGDSAVYLCASSLAGSTDTQYFGPGTRLTVL.